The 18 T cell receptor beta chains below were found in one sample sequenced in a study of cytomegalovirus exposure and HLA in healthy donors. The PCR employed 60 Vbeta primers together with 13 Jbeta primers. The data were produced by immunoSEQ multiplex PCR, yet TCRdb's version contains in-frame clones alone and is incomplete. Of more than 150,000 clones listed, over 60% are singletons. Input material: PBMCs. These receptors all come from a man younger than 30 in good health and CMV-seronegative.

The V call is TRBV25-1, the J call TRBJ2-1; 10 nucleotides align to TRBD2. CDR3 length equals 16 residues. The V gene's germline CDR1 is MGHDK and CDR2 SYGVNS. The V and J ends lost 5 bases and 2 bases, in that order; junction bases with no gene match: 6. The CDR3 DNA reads TGTGCCAGCAGTAAAGCCAGCGGGGGGGCCTACAATGAGCAGTTCTTC. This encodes CASSKASGGAYNEQFF.

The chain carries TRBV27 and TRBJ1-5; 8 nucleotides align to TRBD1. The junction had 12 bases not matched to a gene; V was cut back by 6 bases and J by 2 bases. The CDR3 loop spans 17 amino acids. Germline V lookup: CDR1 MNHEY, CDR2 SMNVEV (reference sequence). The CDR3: CASSLTGQGSGNQPQHF. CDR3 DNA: TGTGCCAGCAGCCTAACCGGACAGGGCTCAGGCAATCAGCCCCAGCATTTT.

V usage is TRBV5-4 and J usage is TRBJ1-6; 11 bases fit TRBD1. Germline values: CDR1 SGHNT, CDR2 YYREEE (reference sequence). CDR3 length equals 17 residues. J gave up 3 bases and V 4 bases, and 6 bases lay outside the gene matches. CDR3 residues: CASSGRTGGDYNSPLHF. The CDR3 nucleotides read TGTGCCAGCAGCGGCCGGACAGGGGGCGACTATAATTCACCCCTCCACTTT.

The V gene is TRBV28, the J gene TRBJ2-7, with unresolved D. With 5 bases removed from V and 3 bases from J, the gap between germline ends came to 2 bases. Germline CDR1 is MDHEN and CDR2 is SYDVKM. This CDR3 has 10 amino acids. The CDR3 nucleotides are TGTGCCAGCAGTCACTACGAGCAGTACTTC. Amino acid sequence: CASSHYEQYF.

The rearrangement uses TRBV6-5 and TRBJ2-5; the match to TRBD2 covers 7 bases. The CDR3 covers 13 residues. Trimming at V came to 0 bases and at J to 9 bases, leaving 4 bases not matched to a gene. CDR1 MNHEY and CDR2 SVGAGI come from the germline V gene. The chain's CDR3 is CASSYSSRGAQYF. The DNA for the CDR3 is TGTGCCAGCAGTTACTCATCTCGGGGGGCCCAGTACTTC.

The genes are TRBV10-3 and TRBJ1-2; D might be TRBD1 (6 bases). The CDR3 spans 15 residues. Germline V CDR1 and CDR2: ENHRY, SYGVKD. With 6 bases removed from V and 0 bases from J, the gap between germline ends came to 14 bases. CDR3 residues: CAIRLEGVANYGYTF. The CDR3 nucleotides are TGTGCCATCAGGTTAGAGGGGGTAGCTAACTATGGCTACACCTTC.

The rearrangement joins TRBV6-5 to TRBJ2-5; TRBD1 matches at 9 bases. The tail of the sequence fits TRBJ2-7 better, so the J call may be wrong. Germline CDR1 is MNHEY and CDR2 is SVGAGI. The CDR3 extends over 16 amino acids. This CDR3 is CASSWSPYRGRLEQYF. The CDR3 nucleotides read TGTGCCAGCAGTTGGTCACCGTACAGGGGGCGCCTCGAGCAGTACTTC.

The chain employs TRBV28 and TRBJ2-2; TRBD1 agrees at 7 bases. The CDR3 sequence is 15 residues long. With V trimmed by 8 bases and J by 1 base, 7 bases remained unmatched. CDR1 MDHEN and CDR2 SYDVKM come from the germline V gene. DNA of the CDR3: TGTGCCAGCTATCCGGGGACAGAGAACACCGGGGAGCTGTTTTTT. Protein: CASYPGTENTGELFF.

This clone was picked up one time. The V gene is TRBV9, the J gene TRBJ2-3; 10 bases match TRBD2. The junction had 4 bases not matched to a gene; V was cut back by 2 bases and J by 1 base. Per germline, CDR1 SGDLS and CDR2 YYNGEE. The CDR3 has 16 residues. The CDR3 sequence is CASSVPTSGGTDTQYF. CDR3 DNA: TGTGCCAGCAGCGTTCCCACTAGCGGGGGCACAGATACGCAGTATTTT.

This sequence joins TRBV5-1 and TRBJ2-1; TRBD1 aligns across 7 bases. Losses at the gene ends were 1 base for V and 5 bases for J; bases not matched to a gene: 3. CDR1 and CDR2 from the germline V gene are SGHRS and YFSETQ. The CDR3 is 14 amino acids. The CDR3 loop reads CASSLWDRDNEQFF. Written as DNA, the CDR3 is TGCGCCAGCAGCTTGTGGGACAGAGACAATGAGCAGTTCTTC.

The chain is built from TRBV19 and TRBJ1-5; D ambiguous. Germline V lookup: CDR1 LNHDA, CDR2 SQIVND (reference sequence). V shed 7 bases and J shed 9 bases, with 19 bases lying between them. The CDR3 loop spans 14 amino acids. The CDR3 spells CASTPPGGIMPQHF. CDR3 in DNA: TGTGCCAGTACCCCTCCAGGTGGAATAATGCCCCAGCATTTT.

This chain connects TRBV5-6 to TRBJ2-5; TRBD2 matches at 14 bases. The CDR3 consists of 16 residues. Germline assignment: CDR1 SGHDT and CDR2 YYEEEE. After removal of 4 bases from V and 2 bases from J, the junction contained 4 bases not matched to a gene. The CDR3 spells CASSPGLAGGQETQYF. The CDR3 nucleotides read TGTGCCAGCAGCCCCGGACTAGCGGGGGGACAAGAGACCCAGTACTTC.

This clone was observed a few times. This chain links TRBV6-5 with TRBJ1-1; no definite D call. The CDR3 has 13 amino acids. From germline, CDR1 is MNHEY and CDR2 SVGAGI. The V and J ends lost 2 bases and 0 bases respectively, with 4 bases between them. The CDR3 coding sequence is TGTGCCAGCAGTTACGCGCTGAACACTGAAGCTTTCTTT. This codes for CASSYALNTEAFF.

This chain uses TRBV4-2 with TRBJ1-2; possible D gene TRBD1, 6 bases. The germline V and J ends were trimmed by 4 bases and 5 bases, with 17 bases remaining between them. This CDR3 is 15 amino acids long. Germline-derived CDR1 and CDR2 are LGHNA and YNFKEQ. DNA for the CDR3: TGTGCCAGCAGCCGAAGCCAAGAGGGGGGGTATGGCTACACCTTC. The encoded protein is CASSRSQEGGYGYTF.

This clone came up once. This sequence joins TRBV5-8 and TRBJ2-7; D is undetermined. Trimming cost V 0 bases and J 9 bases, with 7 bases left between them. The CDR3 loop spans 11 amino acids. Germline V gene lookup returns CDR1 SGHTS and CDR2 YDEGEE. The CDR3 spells CASSLDHGQYF. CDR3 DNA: TGTGCCAGCAGCTTGGACCACGGGCAGTACTTC.

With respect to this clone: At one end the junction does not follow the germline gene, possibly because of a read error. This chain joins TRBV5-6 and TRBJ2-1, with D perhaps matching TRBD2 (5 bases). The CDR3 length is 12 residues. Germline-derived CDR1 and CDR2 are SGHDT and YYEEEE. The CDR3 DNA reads TGTGCCAACAGCTTGCTAAGCGGCAAGCAGTTCTTC. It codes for CANSLLSGKQFF.

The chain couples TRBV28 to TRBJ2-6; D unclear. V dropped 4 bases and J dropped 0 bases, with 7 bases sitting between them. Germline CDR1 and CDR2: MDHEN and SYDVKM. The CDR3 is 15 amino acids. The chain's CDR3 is CASSSHSSGANVLTF. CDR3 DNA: TGTGCCAGCAGTTCCCACTCCTCTGGGGCCAACGTCCTGACTTTC. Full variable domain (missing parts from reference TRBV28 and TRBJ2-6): DVKVTQSSRYLVKRTGEKVFLECVQDMDHENMFWYRQDPGLGLRLIYFSYDVKMKEKGDIPEGYSVSREKKERFSLILESASTNQTSMYLCASSSHSSGANVLTFGAGSRLTVL.

The CDR3 nucleotides read TGCGCCAGCTCGATTAGTGGTGAGCAGTTCTTC. Its protein product is CASSISGEQFF. The chain employs TRBV4-1 and TRBJ2-1; D remains ambiguous. CDR3 length equals 11 residues. Germline V gives CDR1 MGHRA, CDR2 YSYEKL. The ends were cut back, 8 bases at V and 9 bases at J, with 11 bases in the middle.